This TCR beta chain stems from a study of T-cell memory formation after mild COVID-19. This clonotype was observed a few times. This CDR3 is built from 13 residues. V was pared by 5 bases and J by 8 bases, with 15 bases between. Germline values: CDR1 SEHNR, CDR2 FQNEAQ (reference sequence). MiXCR, run by TCRdb on the 5' RACE reads, gives a single entry per CDR3 protein. Among approximately 350,000 distinct CDR3 sequences listed, 25% to 30% were seen once. The TCR originated in an adult woman who had mild COVID-19 (a few samples of this study predate the infection). Cell type and time point are not known. The sequenced material came from PBMCs or a T cell subset sorted from them (not recorded which). V is TRBV7-9 and J is TRBJ1-1, with a possible D match to TRBD1 (6 bases). CDR3 residues: CASSPRTAPEAFF. CDR3 nucleotide sequence: TGTGCCAGCAGCCCACGGACAGCCCCGGAAGCTTTCTTT. Combining the CDR3 with reference TRBV7-9 and TRBJ1-1 gives the whole variable domain DTGVSQNPRHKITKRGQNVTFRCDPISEHNRLYWYRQTLGQGPEFLTYFQNEAQLEKSRLLSDRFSAERPKGSFSTLEIQRTEQGDSAMYLCASSPRTAPEAFFGQGTRLTVV.